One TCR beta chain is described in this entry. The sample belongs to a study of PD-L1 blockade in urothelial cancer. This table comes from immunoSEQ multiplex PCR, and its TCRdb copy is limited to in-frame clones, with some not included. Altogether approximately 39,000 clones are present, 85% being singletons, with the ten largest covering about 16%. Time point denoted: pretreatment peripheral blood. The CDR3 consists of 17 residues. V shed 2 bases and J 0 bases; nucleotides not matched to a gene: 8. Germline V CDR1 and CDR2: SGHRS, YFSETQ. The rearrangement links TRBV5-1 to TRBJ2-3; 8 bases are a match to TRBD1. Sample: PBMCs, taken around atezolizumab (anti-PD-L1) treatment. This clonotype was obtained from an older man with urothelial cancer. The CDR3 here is CASSFTPQGASTDTQYF. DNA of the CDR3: TGCGCCAGCAGCTTCACCCCGCAGGGGGCCAGCACAGATACGCAGTATTTT.